This T cell receptor (beta chain) was sequenced for a study of blood T cell repertoires in COVID-19. About the research overall: Material from acute and convalescent COVID-19 was sourced from the United States, Italy and Spain. PBMCs, B-cell-depleted T cells, or T cells provided the cDNA or gDNA that made up the material.

Germline V gene lookup returns CDR1 LGHNA and CDR2 YNFKEQ. The CDR3 contains 16 residues. V lost 3 bases and J lost 0, with 12 bases in between. As processed by the authors: Amplified reference gene primers provided the basis for estimating nucleated cell counts. Profiled with immunoSEQ multiplex PCR; TCRdb holds only in-frame clones, not every one. The DNA was the basis for D and trimming; V, J and clone size are from that table. The sample lists around 120,000 clones, about 83% occurring once. This clonotype was sampled from a man aged 35 to 55 with active or convalescent COVID-19. The chain is built from TRBV4-2 and TRBJ1-5; D remains unclear. The sample consisted of peripheral blood. DNA for the CDR3: TGTGCCAGCAGCCAGGCGGGGTGGAGTAGCAATCAGCCCCAGCATTTT. It encodes CASSQAGWSSNQPQHF.